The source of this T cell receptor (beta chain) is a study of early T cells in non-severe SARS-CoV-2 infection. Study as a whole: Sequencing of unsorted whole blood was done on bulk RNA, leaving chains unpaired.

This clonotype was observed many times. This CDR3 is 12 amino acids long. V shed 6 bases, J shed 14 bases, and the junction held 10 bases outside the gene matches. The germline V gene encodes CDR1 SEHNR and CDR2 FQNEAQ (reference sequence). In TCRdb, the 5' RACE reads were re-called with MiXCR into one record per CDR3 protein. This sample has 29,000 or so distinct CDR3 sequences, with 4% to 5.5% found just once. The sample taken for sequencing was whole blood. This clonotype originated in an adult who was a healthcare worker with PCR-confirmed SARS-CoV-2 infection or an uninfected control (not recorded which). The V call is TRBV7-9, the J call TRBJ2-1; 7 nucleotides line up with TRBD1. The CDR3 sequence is CASRNEGAREFF. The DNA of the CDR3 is TGTGCCAGCAGGAACGAGGGGGCTCGCGAGTTCTTC. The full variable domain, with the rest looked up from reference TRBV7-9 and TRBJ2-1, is DTGVSQNPRHKITKRGQNVTFRCDPISEHNRLYWYRQTLGQGPEFLTYFQNEAQLEKSRLLSDRFSAERPKGSFSTLEIQRTEQGDSAMYLCASRNEGAREFFGPGTRLTVL.